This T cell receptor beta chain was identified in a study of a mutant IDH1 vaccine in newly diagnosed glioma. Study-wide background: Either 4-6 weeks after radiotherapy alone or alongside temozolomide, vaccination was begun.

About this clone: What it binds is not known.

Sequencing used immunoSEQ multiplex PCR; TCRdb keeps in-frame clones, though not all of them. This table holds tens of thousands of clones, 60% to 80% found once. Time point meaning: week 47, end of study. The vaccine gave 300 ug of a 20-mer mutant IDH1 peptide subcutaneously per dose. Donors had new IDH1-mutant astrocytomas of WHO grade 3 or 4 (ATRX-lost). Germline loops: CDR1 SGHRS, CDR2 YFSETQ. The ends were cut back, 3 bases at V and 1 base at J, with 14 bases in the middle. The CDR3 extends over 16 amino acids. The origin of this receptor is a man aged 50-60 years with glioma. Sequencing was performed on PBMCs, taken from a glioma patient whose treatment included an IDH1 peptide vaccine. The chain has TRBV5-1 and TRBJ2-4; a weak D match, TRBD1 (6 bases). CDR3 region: CASSSSGDSAKNIQYF. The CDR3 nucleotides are TGCGCCAGCAGCTCGTCAGGGGATTCGGCCAAAAACATTCAGTACTTC.